This entry describes one T cell receptor (beta chain). The target antigen is unknown. A sort by CD45RO/CCR7/CD25/CD127/CD95/CD27 yielded CD4+ naive, central memory, regulatory and stem cell-like memory cells. The sample originates from a study of beta chain features in type 1 diabetes. The overall study: Patient and healthy donor groups were alike in age, gender and cell yields.

Findings and caveats of the study: All four CD4+ subsets from Type 1 diabetes patients carried moderately but significantly shorter TCRB CDR3s. More deletions and fewer insertions at VDJ junctions were seen in type 1 diabetes patients. The similarity of naive, central memory and Treg TCRB repertoires appeared greater among patients than among healthy donors.

Expressed TCRB transcripts were sequenced after all isolated RNA was converted to cDNA. Assay used: immunoSEQ multiplex PCR; TCRdb lists only in-frame clones, some missing. The sample lists 300,000 to 350,000 clones, roughly 13% occurring once. The sequencing sample was made of naive CD4+ T cells from blood. The receptor was isolated from a woman under 30 with type 1 diabetes.

The CDR3 here is CASSKGVLSSYEQYF. CDR3 DNA: TGTGCCAGCAGTAAGGGGGTACTCAGCTCCTACGAGCAGTACTTC. The chain joins TRBV6-5 to TRBJ2-7, with D maybe TRBD1 (6 bases). The CDR3 is made up of 15 amino acids. V was pared by 5 bases and J by 0 bases, with 14 bases between. CDR1 MNHEY and CDR2 SVGAGI come from the germline V gene.